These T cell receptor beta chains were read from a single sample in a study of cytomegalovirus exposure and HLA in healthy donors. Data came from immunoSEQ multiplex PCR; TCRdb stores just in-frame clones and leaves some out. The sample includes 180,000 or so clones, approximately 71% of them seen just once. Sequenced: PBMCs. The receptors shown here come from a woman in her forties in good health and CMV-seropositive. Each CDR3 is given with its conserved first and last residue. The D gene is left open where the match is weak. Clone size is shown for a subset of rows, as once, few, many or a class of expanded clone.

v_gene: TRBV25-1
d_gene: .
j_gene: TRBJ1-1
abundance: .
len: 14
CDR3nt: TGTGCCAGCAGTGCGACCACAGGGAGAACTGAAGCTTTCTTT
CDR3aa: CASSATTGRTEAFF

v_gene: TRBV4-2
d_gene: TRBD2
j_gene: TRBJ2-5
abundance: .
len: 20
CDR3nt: TGTGCCAGCAGCCAATCCCCCTGGCTAGCGGGAGGCGGTTACCAAGAGACCCAGTACTTC
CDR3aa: CASSQSPWLAGGGYQETQYF

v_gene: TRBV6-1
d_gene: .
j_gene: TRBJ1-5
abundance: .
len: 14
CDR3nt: TGTGCCAGCAGGCAAACAGGGATGAATCAGCCCCAGCATTTT
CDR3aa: CASRQTGMNQPQHF

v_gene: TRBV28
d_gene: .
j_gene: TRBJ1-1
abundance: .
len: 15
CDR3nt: TGTGCCACTTCCCCCTACGGGGTTTGGAACACTGAAGCTTTCTTT
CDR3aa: CATSPYGVWNTEAFF

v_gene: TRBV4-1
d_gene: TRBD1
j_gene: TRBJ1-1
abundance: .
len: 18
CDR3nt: TGCGCCAGCAGCCAACTTACCGGGACAGGTAGGATGAACACTGAAGCTTTCTTT
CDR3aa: CASSQLTGTGRMNTEAFF

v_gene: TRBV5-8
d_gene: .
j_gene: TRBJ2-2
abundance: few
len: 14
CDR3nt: TGTGCCAGCGGCACAGGGTTGACTACCGGGGAGCTGTTTTTT
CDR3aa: CASGTGLTTGELFF

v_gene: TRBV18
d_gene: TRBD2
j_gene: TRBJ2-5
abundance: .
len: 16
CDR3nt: TGTGCCAGCTCACCTCGGACTAGCGGGAGAAAGGAGACCCAGTACTTC
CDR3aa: CASSPRTSGRKETQYF

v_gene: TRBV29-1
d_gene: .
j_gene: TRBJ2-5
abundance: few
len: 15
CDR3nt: TGCAGCGTTGACCGAACGGGACGGGGGATGAAGACCCAGTACTTC
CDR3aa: CSVDRTGRGMKTQYF

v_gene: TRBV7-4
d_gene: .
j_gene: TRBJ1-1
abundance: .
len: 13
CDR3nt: TGTGCCACGAACCAACAGGGGAACACTGAAGCTTTCTTT
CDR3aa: CATNQQGNTEAFF

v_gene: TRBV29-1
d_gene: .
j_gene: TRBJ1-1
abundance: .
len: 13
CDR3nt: TGCAGCGTTGACAGGGAAGCGAACACTGAAGCTTTCTTT
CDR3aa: CSVDREANTEAFF

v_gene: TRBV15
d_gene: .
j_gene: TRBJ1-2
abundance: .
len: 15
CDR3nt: TGTGCCACCAGCAGAGAGGAGGGTTTCAACTATGGCTACACCTTC
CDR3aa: CATSREEGFNYGYTF

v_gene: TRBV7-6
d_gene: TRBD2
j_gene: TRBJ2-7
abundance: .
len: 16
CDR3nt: TGTGCCAGCAGCTTAGTCGGACTAGCGGGAGTGGGTGAGCAGTACTTC
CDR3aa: CASSLVGLAGVGEQYF

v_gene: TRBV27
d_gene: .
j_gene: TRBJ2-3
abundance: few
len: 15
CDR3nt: TGTGCCAGCAGTTTAGGGTCAGCGAACACAGATACGCAGTATTTT
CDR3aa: CASSLGSANTDTQYF

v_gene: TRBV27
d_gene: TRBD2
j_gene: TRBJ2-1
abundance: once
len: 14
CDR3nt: TGTGCCAGCGGCGACGGACTAGCGGGAATAGAAAAGTTCTTC
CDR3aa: CASGDGLAGIEKFF

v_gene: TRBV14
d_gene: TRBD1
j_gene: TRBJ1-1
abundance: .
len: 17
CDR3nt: TGTGCCAGCAGCCAAGATATAGGACAGGGGGAAGACACTGAAGCTTTCTTT
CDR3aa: CASSQDIGQGEDTEAFF

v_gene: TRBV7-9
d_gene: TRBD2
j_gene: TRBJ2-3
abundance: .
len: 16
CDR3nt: TGTGCCAGCAGCTCGACTAGCGGGAGAGGGACAGATACGCAGTATTTT
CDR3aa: CASSSTSGRGTDTQYF

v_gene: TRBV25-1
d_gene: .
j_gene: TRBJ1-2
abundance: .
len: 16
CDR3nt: TGTGCCAGCAGTAGTCCCAGTCTGGGAGGTTGGTATGGCTACACCTTC
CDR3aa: CASSSPSLGGWYGYTF

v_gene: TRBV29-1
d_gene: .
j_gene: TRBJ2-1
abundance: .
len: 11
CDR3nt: TGCAGCGTTGAAACGGGGTATGAGCAGTTCTTC
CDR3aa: CSVETGYEQFF

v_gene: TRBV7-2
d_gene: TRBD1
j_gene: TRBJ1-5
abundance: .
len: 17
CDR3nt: TGTGCCAGCAGCTTACAGGTAGCGACAGGGAGCAATCAGCCCCAGCATTTT
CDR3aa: CASSLQVATGSNQPQHF

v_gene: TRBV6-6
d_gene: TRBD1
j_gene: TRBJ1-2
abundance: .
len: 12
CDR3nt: TGTGCCAGCAGTGGGACAGCTTATGGCTACACCTTC
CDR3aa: CASSGTAYGYTF

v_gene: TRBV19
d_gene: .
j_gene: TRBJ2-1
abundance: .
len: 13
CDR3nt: TGTGCCAGTAGTACGACAGGCAGCAATGAGCAGTTCTTC
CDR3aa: CASSTTGSNEQFF

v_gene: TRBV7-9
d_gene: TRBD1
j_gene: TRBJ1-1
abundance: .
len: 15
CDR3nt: TGTGCCAGCAGCTTGGGGGGGACAGGGAGGACTGAAGCTTTCTTT
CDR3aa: CASSLGGTGRTEAFF

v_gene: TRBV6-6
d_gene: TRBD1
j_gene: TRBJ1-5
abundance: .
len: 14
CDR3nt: TGTGCCAGCAGCCAGGGACAGGGGTTTCAGCCCCAGCATTTT
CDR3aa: CASSQGQGFQPQHF

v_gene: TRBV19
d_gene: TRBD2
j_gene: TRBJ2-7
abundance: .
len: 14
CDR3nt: TGTGCCAGTCGGCCTCGCGGGAGTTTGTACGAGCAGTACTTC
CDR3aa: CASRPRGSLYEQYF

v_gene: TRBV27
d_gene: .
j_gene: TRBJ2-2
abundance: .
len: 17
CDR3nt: TGTGCCAGCAGTCCTACAGGGATCTTCTGGGACACCGGGGAGCTGTTTTTT
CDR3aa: CASSPTGIFWDTGELFF

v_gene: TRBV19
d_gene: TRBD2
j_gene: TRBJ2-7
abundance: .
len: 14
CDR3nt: TGTGCCAGTAAGACTAGCGGGAGAGCCTACGAGCAGTACTTC
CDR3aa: CASKTSGRAYEQYF

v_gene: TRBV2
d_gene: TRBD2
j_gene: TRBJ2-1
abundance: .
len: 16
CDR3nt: TGTGCCAGCAGTGTCGGTTGGACTAGCGGCTACAATGAGCAGTTCTTC
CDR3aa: CASSVGWTSGYNEQFF

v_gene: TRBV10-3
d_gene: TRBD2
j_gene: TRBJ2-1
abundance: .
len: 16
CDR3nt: TGTGCCATCAGTGAGTTAACGGGAGGGCCATACAATGAGCAGTTCTTC
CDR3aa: CAISELTGGPYNEQFF

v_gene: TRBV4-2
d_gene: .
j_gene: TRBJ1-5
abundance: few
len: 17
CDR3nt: TGTGCCAGCAGCCAAGATCGAGCGGGGGACCGCAATCAGCCCCAGCATTTT
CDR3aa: CASSQDRAGDRNQPQHF

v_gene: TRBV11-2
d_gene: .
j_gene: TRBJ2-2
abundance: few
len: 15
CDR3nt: TGTGCCAGCAGCCCTCACCGGGATCTCACCGGGGAGCTGTTTTTT
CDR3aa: CASSPHRDLTGELFF

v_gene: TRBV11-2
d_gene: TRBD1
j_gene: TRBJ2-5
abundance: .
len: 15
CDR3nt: TGTGCCAGCAGCGGAGGACAGGGGGCTTGGGAGACCCAGTACTTC
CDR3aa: CASSGGQGAWETQYF

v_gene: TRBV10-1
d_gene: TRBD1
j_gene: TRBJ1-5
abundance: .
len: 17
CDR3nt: TGCGCCAGCAAAAGGCGGACAGGGAATTGTCGGGACCAGCCCCAGCATTTT
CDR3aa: CASKRRTGNCRDQPQHF

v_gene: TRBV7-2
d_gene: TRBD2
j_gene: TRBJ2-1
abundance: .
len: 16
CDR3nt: TGTGCCAGCAGCCCCCAATTGGCGGGAGTTATAAATGAGCAGTTCTTC
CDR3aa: CASSPQLAGVINEQFF

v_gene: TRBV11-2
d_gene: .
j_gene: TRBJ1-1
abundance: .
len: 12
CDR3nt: TGTGCCAGCAGCTTAGACGGCGGAGAAGCTTTCTTT
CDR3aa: CASSLDGGEAFF

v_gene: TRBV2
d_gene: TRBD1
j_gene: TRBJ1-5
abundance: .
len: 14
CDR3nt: TGTGCCAGCGACAGGGCAGGGGAGTACCAGCCCCAGCATTTT
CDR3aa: CASDRAGEYQPQHF

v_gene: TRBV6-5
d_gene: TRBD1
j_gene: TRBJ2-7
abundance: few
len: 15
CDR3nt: TGTGCCAGCAGACCCAGGACCTTCCGGGACAGGGGGGAGTACTTC
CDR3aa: CASRPRTFRDRGEYF

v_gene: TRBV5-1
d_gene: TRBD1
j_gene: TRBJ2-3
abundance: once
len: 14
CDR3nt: TGCGCCAGCACCCGGGACAGCTCGACGGATACGCAGTATTTT
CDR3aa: CASTRDSSTDTQYF

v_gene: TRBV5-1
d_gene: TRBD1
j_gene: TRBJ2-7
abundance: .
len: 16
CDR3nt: TGCGCCAGCAGCAGGGCCCGGGACAGGGTGGCTTACGAGCAGTACTTC
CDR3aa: CASSRARDRVAYEQYF

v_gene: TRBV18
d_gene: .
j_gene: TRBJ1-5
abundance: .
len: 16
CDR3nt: TGTGCCAGCTCACCCCCCGCGCAAACAGGCGTCCAGCCCCAGCATTTT
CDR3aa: CASSPPAQTGVQPQHF

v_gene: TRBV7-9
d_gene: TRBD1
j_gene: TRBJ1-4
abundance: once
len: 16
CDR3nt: TGTGCCAGCAGCTTAGGGACAGGGCCAACTAATGAAAAACTGTTTTTT
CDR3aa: CASSLGTGPTNEKLFF

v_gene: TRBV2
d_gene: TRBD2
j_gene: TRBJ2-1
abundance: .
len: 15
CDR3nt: TGTGCCAGCAACATCATAGCGGGAGTCGCCAATGAGCAGTTCTTC
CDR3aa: CASNIIAGVANEQFF

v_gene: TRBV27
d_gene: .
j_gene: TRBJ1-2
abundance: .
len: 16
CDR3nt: TGTGCCAGCAGTCGAACCCAACCGGCCAGGATACAGGGCTACACCTTC
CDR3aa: CASSRTQPARIQGYTF

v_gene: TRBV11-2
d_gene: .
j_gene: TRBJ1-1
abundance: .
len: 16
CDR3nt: TGTGCCAGCAGCTTAGGTTGGGGGGGCATGAACACTGAAGCTTTCTTT
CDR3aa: CASSLGWGGMNTEAFF

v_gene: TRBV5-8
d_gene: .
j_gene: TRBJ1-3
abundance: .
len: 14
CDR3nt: TGTGCCAGCAGTTTAAGGGGATCTGGAAACACCATATATTTT
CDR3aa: CASSLRGSGNTIYF

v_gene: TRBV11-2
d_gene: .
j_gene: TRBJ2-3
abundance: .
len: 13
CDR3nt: TGTGCCAGCAGTCCTCAGGGATCAGATACGCAGTATTTT
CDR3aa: CASSPQGSDTQYF

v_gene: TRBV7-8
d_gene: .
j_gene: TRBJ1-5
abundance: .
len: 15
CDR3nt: TGTGCCAGCAGCTTAGGGGGCCTACGTGGCCAGCCCCAGCATTTT
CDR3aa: CASSLGGLRGQPQHF

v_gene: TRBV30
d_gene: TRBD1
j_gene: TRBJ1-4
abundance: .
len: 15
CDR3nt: TGTGCCTGGAGTGATAAACAGGGGCCGTATGAAAAACTGTTTTTT
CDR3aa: CAWSDKQGPYEKLFF

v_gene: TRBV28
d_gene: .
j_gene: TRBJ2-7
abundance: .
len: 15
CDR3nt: TGTGCCAGCAGCCCACGGCGGCTAGAGCCCCATGGGCAGTACTTC
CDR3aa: CASSPRRLEPHGQYF

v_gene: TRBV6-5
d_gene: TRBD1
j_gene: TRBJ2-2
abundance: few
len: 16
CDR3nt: TGTGCCAGCAGGTACCCCGGGAGACAGGGGACCGGGGAGCTGTTTTTT
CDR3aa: CASRYPGRQGTGELFF

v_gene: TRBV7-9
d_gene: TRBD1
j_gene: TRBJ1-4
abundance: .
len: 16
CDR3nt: TGTGCCAGCAGCCCGACAGGGGGTGCTACTAATGAAAAACTGTTTTTT
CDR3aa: CASSPTGGATNEKLFF